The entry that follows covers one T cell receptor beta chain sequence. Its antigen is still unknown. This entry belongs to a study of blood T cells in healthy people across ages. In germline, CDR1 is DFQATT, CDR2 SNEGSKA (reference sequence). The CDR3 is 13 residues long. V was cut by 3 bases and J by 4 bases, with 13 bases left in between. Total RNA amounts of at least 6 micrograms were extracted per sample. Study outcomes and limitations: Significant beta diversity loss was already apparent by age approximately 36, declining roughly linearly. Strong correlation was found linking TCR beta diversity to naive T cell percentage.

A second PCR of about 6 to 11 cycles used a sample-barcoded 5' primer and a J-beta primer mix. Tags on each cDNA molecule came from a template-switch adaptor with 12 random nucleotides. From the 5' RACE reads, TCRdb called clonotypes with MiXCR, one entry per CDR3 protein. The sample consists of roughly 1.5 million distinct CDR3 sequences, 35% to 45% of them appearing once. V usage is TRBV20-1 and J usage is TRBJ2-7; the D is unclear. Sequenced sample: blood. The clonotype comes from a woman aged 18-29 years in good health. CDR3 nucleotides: TGCAGTGCTAGTGAAGGGCTACGTTACGAGCAGTACTTC. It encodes CSASEGLRYEQYF.